The subject of this entry is one TCR beta chain. Libraries were prepared by immunoSEQ multiplex PCR; TCRdb keeps only in-frame clonotypes and omits some of them. The sample records approximately 140,000 clones, over 75% being singletons. These data belong to a study of blood T cell repertoires in COVID-19. Study information: Collection of acute and convalescent COVID-19 samples took place in the United States, Italy and Spain. T cells, B-cell-depleted T cells, or PBMCs supplied cDNA or gDNA.

Deletions cut 0 bases from V and 4 bases from J, with 12 bases between. The germline V gene encodes CDR1 LGHDT and CDR2 YNNKEL (reference sequence). The CDR3 consists of 15 residues. This receptor was taken from a man in his 60s with active or convalescent COVID-19. Sequencing was done on a sample of peripheral blood. J is TRBJ1-2 and V is TRBV3-1 (or the pseudogene TRBV3-2), with D perhaps matching TRBD1 (5 bases). The CDR3 spells CASSQDPTQGYGYTF. The CDR3, as DNA: TGTGCCAGCAGCCAAGATCCGACCCAGGGCTATGGCTACACCTTC.